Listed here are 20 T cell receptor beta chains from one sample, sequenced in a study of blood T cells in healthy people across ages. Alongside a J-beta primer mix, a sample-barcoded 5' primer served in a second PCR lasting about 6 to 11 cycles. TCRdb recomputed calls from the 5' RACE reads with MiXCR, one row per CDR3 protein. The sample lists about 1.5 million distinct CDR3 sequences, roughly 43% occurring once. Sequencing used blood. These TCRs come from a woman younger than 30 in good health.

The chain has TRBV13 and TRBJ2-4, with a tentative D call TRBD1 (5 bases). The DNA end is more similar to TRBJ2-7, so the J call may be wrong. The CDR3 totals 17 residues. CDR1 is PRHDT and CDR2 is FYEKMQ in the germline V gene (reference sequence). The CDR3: CASSPPIGATFGYEQYF. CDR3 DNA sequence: TGTGCCAGCAGCCCCCCCATTGGGGCGACCTTCGGATACGAGCAGTACTTC.

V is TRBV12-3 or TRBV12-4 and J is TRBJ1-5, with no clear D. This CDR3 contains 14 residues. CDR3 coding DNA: TGTAAAAAGGAGGGAAAGGTCCGACCTCAGCCCCAGCATTTT. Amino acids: CKKEGKVRPQPQHF.

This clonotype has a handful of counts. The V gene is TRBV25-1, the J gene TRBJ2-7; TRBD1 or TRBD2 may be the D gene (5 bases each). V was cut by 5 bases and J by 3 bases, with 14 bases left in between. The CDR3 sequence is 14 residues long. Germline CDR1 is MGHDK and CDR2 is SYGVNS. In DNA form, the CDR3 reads TGTGCCAGCAGTCCAACCATGGGACGCTACGAGCAGTACTTC. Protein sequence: CASSPTMGRYEQYF.

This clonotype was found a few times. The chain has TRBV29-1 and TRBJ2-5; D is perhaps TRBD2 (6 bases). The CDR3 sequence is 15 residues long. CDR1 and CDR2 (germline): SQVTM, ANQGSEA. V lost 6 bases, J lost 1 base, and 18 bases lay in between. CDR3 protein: CSVLPTGVVQETQYF. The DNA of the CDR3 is TGCAGCGTCCTCCCGACGGGGGTCGTCCAAGAGACCCAGTACTTC. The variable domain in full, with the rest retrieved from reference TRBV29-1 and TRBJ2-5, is SAVISQKPSRDICQRGTSLTIQCQVDSQVTMMFWYRQQPGQSLTLIATANQGSEATYESGFVIDKFPISRPNLTFSTLTVSNMSPEDSSIYLCSVLPTGVVQETQYFGPGTRLLVL.

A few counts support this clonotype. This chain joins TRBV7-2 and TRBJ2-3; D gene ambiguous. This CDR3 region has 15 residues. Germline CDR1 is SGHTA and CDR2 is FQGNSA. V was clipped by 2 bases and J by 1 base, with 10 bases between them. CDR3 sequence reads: CASSLFGSGTDTQYF. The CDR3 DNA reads TGTGCCAGCAGCTTATTCGGCAGTGGCACAGATACGCAGTATTTT.

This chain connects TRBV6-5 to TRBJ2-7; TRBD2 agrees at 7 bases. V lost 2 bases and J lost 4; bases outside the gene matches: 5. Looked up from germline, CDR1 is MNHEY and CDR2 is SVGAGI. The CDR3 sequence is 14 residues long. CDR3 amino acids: CASSYRGRDYEQYF. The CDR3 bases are TGTGCCAGCAGTTACCGTGGGAGGGATTACGAGCAGTACTTC.

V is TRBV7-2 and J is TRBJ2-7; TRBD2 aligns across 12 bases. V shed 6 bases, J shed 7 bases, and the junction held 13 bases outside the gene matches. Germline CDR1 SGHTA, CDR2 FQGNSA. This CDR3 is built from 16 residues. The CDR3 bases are TGTGCCAGCAGTCCGACGGGGACTAGCGGGTACAATGAGCAGTACTTC. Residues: CASSPTGTSGYNEQYF. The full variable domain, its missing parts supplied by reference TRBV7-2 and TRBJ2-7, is GAGVSQSPSNKVTEKGKDVELRCDPISGHTALYWYRQSLGQGLEFLIYFQGNSAPDKSGLPSDRFSAERTGGSVSTLTIQRTQQEDSAVYLCASSPTGTSGYNEQYFGPGTRLTVT.

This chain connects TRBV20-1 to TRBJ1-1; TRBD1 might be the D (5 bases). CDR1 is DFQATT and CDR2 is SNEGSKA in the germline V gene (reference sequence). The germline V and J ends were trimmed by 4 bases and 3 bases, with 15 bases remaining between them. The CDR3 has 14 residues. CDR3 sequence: CSATPGRIYTEAFF. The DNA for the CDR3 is TGCAGTGCTACCCCGGGACGGATCTACACTGAAGCTTTCTTT.

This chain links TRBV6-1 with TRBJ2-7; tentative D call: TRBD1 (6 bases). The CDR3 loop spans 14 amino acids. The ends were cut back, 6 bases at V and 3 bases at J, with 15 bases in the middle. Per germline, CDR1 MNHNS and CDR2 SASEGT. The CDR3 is CASRLTGPFYEQYF. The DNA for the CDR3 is TGTGCCAGCAGGCTGACAGGACCCTTCTACGAGCAGTACTTC.

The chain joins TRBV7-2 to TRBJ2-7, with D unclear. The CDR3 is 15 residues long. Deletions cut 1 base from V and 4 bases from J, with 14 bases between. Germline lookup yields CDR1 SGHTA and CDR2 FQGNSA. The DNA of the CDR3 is TGTGCCAGCAGCTTAGGGCCCCTTAAGTTTTACGAGCAGTACTTC. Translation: CASSLGPLKFYEQYF.

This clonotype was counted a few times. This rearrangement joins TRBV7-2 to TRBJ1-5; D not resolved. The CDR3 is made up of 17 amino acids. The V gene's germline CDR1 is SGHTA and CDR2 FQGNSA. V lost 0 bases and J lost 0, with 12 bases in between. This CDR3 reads CASSLAVTEYSNQPQHF. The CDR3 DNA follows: TGTGCCAGCAGCTTAGCGGTAACAGAATATAGCAATCAGCCCCAGCATTTT.

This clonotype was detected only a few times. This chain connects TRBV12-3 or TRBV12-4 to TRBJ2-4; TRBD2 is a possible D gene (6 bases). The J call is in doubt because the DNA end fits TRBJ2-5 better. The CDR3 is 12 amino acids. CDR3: CASSFSEGTQYF. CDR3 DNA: TGTGCCAGCAGTTTTTCGGAGGGGACCCAGTACTTC.

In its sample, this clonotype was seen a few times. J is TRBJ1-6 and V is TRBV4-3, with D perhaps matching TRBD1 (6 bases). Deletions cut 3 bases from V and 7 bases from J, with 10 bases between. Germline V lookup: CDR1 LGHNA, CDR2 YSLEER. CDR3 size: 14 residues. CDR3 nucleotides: TGCGCCAGCAGCCATCTGGACAGAAATTCACCCCTCCACTTT. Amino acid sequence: CASSHLDRNSPLHF.

The chain's CDR3 is CSVDSRGLDYGYTF. The CDR3 DNA follows: TGCAGCGTTGACTCCAGGGGGTTGGACTATGGCTACACCTTC. The J gene is TRBJ1-2, the V gene TRBV29-1; 7 bases fit TRBD1. The CDR3 consists of 14 residues. Trimming took 3 bases from V and 3 from J; bases not matched to a gene: 7. Germline CDR1 and CDR2: SQVTM and ANQGSEA.

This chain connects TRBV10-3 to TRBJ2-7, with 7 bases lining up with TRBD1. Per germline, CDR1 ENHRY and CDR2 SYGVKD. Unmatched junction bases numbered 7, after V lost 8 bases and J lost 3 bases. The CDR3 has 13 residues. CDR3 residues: CAIAGGTRYEQYF. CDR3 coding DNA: TGTGCCATCGCAGGGGGTACTCGCTACGAGCAGTACTTC.

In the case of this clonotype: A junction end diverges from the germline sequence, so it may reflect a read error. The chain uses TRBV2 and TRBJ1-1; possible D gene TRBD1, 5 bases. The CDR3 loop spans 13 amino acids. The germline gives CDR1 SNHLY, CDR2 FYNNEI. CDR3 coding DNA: TGTGCCAGCAGTAATCAGGGAAACACTGAAGTTTTCTTT. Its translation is CASSNQGNTEVFF. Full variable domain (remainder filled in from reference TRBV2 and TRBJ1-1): EPEVTQTPSHQVTQMGQEVILRCVPISNHLYFYWYRQILGQKVEFLVSFYNNEISEKSEIFDDQFSVERPDGSNFTLKIRSTKLEDSAMYFCASSNQGNTEVFFGQGTRLTVV.

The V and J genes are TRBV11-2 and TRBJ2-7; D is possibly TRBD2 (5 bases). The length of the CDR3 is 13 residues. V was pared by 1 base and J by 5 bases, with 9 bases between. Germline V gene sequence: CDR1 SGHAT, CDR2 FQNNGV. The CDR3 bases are TGTGCCAGCAGCTTAGTTCCCGGGAACGAGCAGTACTTC. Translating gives CASSLVPGNEQYF.

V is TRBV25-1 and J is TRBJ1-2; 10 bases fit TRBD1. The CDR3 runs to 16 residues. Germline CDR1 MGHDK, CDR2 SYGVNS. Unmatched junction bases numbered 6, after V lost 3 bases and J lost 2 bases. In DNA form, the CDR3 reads TGTGCCAGCAGTGACCCCGGACAGGGGGGCAACTATGGCTACACCTTC. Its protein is CASSDPGQGGNYGYTF.

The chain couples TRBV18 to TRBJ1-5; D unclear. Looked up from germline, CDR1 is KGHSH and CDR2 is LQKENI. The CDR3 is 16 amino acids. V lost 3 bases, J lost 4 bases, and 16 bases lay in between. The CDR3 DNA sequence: TGTGCCAGCTCACCGCATCCGGACCCGACGAATCAGCCCCAGCATTTT. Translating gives CASSPHPDPTNQPQHF.

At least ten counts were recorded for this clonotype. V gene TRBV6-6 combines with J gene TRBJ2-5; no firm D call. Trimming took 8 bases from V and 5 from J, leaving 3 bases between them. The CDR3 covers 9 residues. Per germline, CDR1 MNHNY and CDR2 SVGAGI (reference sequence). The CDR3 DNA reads TGTGCCAGCGGGGAGACCCAGTACTTC. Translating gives CASGETQYF.